This is a list of T cell receptor beta chains from one sample in a study of T cell repertoires in cytomegalovirus infection. TCRdb ran MiXCR on the reads and lists one entry per CDR3 protein. The sample has more than 200,000 distinct CDR3 sequences; 9.1% are singletons. The sample was PBMCs. All receptors come from a human donor in good health (CMV status not recorded). Some clones in this sample may be carry-over from other donors' samples. The CDR3 runs from the conserved cysteine through the conserved F or W. A D gene is named only where the DNA matches it firmly. Some rows have no size entry. The others give once, few or many, or a class for an expanded clone.

v_gene,abundance,j_gene,d_gene,CDR3aa,CDR3nt
TRBV6-6,many,TRBJ2-7,-,CASSYSIAQNEQYF,TGTGCCAGCAGTTACTCGATAGCTCAGAACGAGCAGTACTTC
TRBV7-2,many,TRBJ1-1,-,CASSLKTGRTEAFF,TGTGCCAGCAGCTTAAAGACGGGCCGAACTGAAGCTTTCTTT
TRBV11-2,many,TRBJ2-7,TRBD2,CASSLDRTSGYEQYF,TGTGCCAGCAGCTTAGACCGGACTAGCGGCTACGAGCAGTACTTC
TRBV29-1,many,TRBJ2-3,TRBD2,CSVPDGLAGVSTDTQYF,TGCAGCGTCCCCGACGGGCTAGCGGGGGTGAGCACAGATACGCAGTATTTT
TRBV7-2,many,TRBJ2-7,-,CASSFGDEQYF,TGTGCCAGCAGCTTTGGCGACGAGCAGTACTTC
TRBV20-1,many,TRBJ1-2,-,CSAAPGDYGYTF,TGCAGTGCCGCGCCGGGGGACTATGGCTACACCTTC
TRBV5-1,few,TRBJ1-1,-,CASSSGKSEAFF,TGCGCCAGCAGCTCGGGGAAGAGTGAAGCTTTCTTT
TRBV7-2,many,TRBJ2-2,TRBD1,CASSLPRGGGPAGELFF,TGTGCCAGCAGCTTACCAAGAGGGGGCGGGCCCGCCGGGGAGCTGTTTTTT
TRBV7-8,many,TRBJ2-1,-,CASSLLSQVPNEQFF,TGTGCCAGCAGCTTATTAAGTCAGGTCCCCAATGAGCAGTTCTTC
TRBV7-6,few,TRBJ1-6,-,CASSLSESSRNSPLHF,TGTGCCAGCAGCTTATCTGAAAGCAGCAGAAATTCACCCCTCCACTTT
TRBV6-2/TRBV6-3,many,TRBJ2-1,TRBD2,CASRLSGSSSYNEQFF,TGTGCCAGCAGATTAAGCGGGAGCAGCTCCTACAATGAGCAGTTCTTC
TRBV7-6,many,TRBJ2-1,TRBD2,CANGREIANEQFF,TGTGCGAACGGGCGGGAGATCGCCAATGAGCAGTTCTTC
TRBV20-1,-,TRBJ2-2,-,CSAPARTVNTGELFF,TGCAGTGCCCCGGCTAGGACAGTGAACACCGGGGAGCTGTTTTTT
TRBV7-2,many,TRBJ2-1,TRBD2,CASSPRASGGAGEQFF,TGTGCCAGCAGCCCTCGGGCTAGCGGGGGGGCCGGTGAGCAGTTCTTC
TRBV11-2,many,TRBJ2-5,TRBD2,CASSLVGLGTSGVRYQETQYF,TGTGCCAGCAGCTTAGTGGGACTAGGGACTAGCGGGGTCCGGTACCAAGAGACCCAGTACTTC
TRBV7-2,many,TRBJ2-5,TRBD1,CASSTGQGVFLGETQYF,TGTGCCAGCAGCACCGGACAGGGAGTGTTTTTAGGAGAGACCCAGTACTTC
TRBV7-2,many,TRBJ2-1,-,CASGGGVGYNEQFF,TGTGCCAGTGGGGGCGGGGTCGGGTACAATGAGCAGTTCTTC
TRBV4-2,once,TRBJ1-6,-,CASSSRTVDNSPLHF,TGTGCCAGCAGCTCGCGGACAGTTGATAATTCACCCCTCCACTTT
TRBV5-1,few,TRBJ1-6,TRBD1,CASSSRQGRNNSPLHF,TGCGCCAGCAGCTCTCGACAGGGGAGGAATAATTCACCCCTCCACTTT
TRBV29-1,-,TRBJ1-1,-,CSGGEQGNTEAFF,TGCAGCGGAGGGGAACAGGGGAACACTGAAGCTTTCTTT
TRBV12-3/TRBV12-4,many,TRBJ1-1,-,CATSLRMNTEAFF,TGTGCCACCAGCCTAAGGATGAACACTGAAGCTTTCTTT
TRBV15,-,TRBJ2-1,TRBD2,CATSRARTSWDEQFF,TGTGCCACCAGCAGAGCCAGGACTAGCTGGGATGAGCAGTTCTTC
TRBV7-4,many,TRBJ2-2,-,CASSHRSAGELFF,TGTGCCAGCAGCCACCGCTCCGCCGGGGAGCTGTTTTTT
TRBV7-2,many,TRBJ2-7,TRBD1,CASSLGTGGLGYF,TGTGCCAGCAGCTTAGGGACAGGGGGCCTTGGGTACTTC
TRBV2,-,TRBJ1-5,-,CASSEEGISNQPQHF,TGTGCCAGCAGTGAAGAGGGTATCAGCAATCAGCCCCAGCATTTT
TRBV28,many,TRBJ1-6,-,CASRGQYNSPLHF,TGTGCCAGCAGAGGACAGTATAATTCACCCCTCCACTTT
TRBV7-2,many,TRBJ2-1,TRBD1,CASRTDRGFHNEQFF,TGTGCCAGCAGGACAGACAGGGGGTTTCACAATGAGCAGTTCTTC
TRBV7-2,many,TRBJ2-7,-,CASSKGTLVPEQYF,TGTGCCAGCAGCAAGGGCACCCTTGTCCCCGAGCAGTACTTC
TRBV11-2,many,TRBJ2-7,TRBD1,CATSFGTGRSRVYEQYF,TGTGCCACCTCTTTCGGGACAGGCCGCTCCAGAGTCTACGAGCAGTACTTC
TRBV7-2,many,TRBJ2-3,TRBD1,CASTRQGGDTQYF,TGTGCCAGCACAAGACAGGGTGGAGATACGCAGTATTTT
TRBV5-5,few,TRBJ2-7,TRBD1,CASSLPGTGGHEQYF,TGTGCCAGCAGCTTGCCCGGGACAGGGGGCCACGAGCAGTACTTC
TRBV18,-,TRBJ2-7,-,CASSPITTVTSYEQYF,TGTGCCAGCTCACCAATTACGACAGTAACCTCCTACGAGCAGTACTTC
TRBV7-6,many,TRBJ2-1,TRBD2,CASSLARTSNEQFF,TGTGCCAGCAGCTTAGCTAGGACTAGCAATGAGCAGTTCTTC
TRBV7-9,-,TRBJ1-2,TRBD1,CAINQGDGRNYGYTF,TGTGCCATCAACCAGGGGGATGGACGGAACTATGGCTACACCTTC
TRBV12-3/TRBV12-4,-,TRBJ1-1,-,CASSVLRDTEAFF,TGTGCCAGCAGCGTCCTTCGGGACACTGAAGCTTTCTTT
TRBV20-1,-,TRBJ2-1,-,CSARAVADSYNEQFF,TGCAGTGCTAGAGCGGTAGCGGACTCCTACAATGAGCAGTTCTTC
TRBV7-2,few,TRBJ2-5,-,CASSLMGTETQYF,TGTGCCAGCAGCTTAATGGGGACTGAGACCCAGTACTTC
TRBV7-2,many,TRBJ2-6,-,CASSLVGGGDFSGANVLTF,TGTGCCAGCAGCTTAGTCGGGGGCGGTGACTTCTCTGGGGCCAACGTCCTGACTTTC
TRBV12-3/TRBV12-4,many,TRBJ1-2,-,CASTGAGRVLTF,TGTGCCAGCACCGGGGCGGGGCGCGTTTTGACCTTC
TRBV7-8,many,TRBJ1-1,-,CASSLAPGLNTEAFF,TGTGCCAGCAGCTTAGCGCCAGGCTTGAACACTGAAGCTTTCTTT
TRBV7-2,many,TRBJ2-7,-,CASSSRTLGWEQYF,TGTGCCAGCAGCTCCCGGACGCTAGGCTGGGAGCAGTACTTC
TRBV7-2,many,TRBJ2-1,-,CASSLDITNEQFF,TGTGCCAGCAGCTTAGACATCACCAATGAGCAGTTCTTC
TRBV19,few,TRBJ2-6,-,CASSIYAAGLGANVLTF,TGTGCCAGTAGTATATATGCGGCCGGTTTGGGGGCCAACGTCCTGACTTTC
TRBV3-1,-,TRBJ1-5,TRBD1,CASSNRQGGNQPQHF,TGTGCCAGCAGCAATCGACAGGGAGGCAATCAGCCCCAGCATTTT
TRBV28,-,TRBJ1-2,-,CASRNPDLGWGYTF,TGTGCCAGCAGGAACCCTGACCTCGGGTGGGGCTACACCTTC
TRBV12-3/TRBV12-4,many,TRBJ1-2,TRBD1,CASSTGTGVNYGYTF,TGTGCCAGCAGTACCGGGACAGGGGTAAACTATGGCTACACCTTC
TRBV7-2,many,TRBJ2-7,-,CASSLVALFSYEQYF,TGTGCCAGCAGCTTAGTCGCCCTGTTCTCCTACGAGCAGTACTTC